These 15 T cell receptor beta chains came from one sample sequenced in a study of response to subunit inactivated influenza vaccine. TCRdb ran MiXCR on the RT-PCR reads and lists one entry per CDR3 protein. The table has about 780,000 distinct CDR3 sequences, approximately 17% seen once. The specimen was PBMCs from blood, collected more than 4 days after vaccination. Receptors originate from a man in his forties or fifties who received an inactivated influenza vaccine.

This chain connects TRBV7-2 to TRBJ2-7; 7 bases match TRBD1. The CDR3 extends over 15 amino acids. Trimming removed 4 bases from V and 0 bases from J; junction bases left unmatched: 6. CDR1 is SGHTA, CDR2 FQGNSA, per germline. The CDR3 coding sequence is TGTGCCAGCAGCTCAGGACAGGATACCTCCTACGAGCAGTACTTC. This sequence encodes CASSSGQDTSYEQYF.

This clonotype was picked up a small number of times. The chain couples TRBV7-2 to TRBJ2-7; a possible D gene is TRBD1 (7 bases). The germline gives CDR1 SGHTA, CDR2 FQGNSA. Trimming took 2 bases from V and 7 from J, leaving 15 bases between them. The CDR3 has 14 residues. CDR3 sequence (DNA): TGTGCCAGCAGCTTAAATTTCAGGGGGGATGAGCAGTACTTC. This gives the protein CASSLNFRGDEQYF.

This chain links TRBV11-1 with TRBJ2-7; D ambiguous. V lost 5 bases and J 2 bases, leaving 7 bases between the germline ends. The CDR3 has 12 amino acids. The germline gives CDR1 SGHAT, CDR2 FQDESV (reference sequence). CDR3 sequence: CASSMTTYEQYF. The CDR3 region has the DNA TGTGCCAGCAGCATGACCACCTACGAGCAGTACTTC.

This clonotype has just a few counts. The chain is built from TRBV7-2 and TRBJ2-2, with D possibly being TRBD1 (6 bases). The CDR3 is 14 amino acids. V lost 7 bases to trimming and J lost 0 bases, with 9 bases between them. Per the germline V gene, CDR1 is SGHTA and CDR2 is FQGNSA. The CDR3 here is CASNGQTNTGELFF. The CDR3, as DNA: TGTGCCAGCAACGGACAGACGAACACCGGGGAGCTGTTTTTT.

This clonotype was counted only a few times. The rearrangement links TRBV2 to TRBJ2-7; D might be TRBD1 or TRBD2, each matching 5 bases. The germline CDR1 and CDR2 sequences are SNHLY and FYNNEI. There are 13 residues in the CDR3. Trimming shortened V by 4 bases and J by 7 bases, and 14 bases separated the two germline ends. The CDR3 region has the DNA TGTGCCAGCAGTGGAGGGGCAGGCTTGGAGCAGTACTTC. This gives the protein CASSGGAGLEQYF. Complete variable domain (other parts from reference TRBV2 and TRBJ2-7): EPEVTQTPSHQVTQMGQEVILRCVPISNHLYFYWYRQILGQKVEFLVSFYNNEISEKSEIFDDQFSVERPDGSNFTLKIRSTKLEDSAMYFCASSGGAGLEQYFGPGTRLTVT.

The chain is built from TRBV20-1 and TRBJ1-1, with a tentative D call TRBD1 (5 bases). Germline V gene sequence: CDR1 DFQATT, CDR2 SNEGSKA (reference sequence). Trimming removed 6 bases at V and 1 base at J, with 21 bases between. The CDR3 totals 16 residues. The CDR3 coding sequence is TGCAGTGCCAGTGGGGCGCAGGGTTCAGGGAACACTGAAGCTTTCTTT. Protein: CSASGAQGSGNTEAFF.

There are a few counts of this clonotype. V gene TRBV7-2 combines with J gene TRBJ2-3; 7 nucleotides line up with TRBD2. V lost 2 bases to trimming and J lost 6 bases; unmatched junction nucleotides: 11. This CDR3 has 16 residues. Germline CDR1 SGHTA, CDR2 FQGNSA. In DNA, the CDR3 is TGTGCCAGCAGCTTATTGGTCCGGGAGGTAGGGGATACGCAGTATTTT. Translating it yields CASSLLVREVGDTQYF.

The gene calls are TRBV5-6 and TRBJ1-2, with unresolved D. CDR3 length: 14 amino acids. CDR1 and CDR2 from the germline V gene are SGHDT and YYEEEE. V shed 0 bases and J shed 4 bases, with 10 bases lying between them. CDR3 in amino acids: CASSLGSTTYGYTF. The DNA of the CDR3 is TGTGCCAGCAGCTTGGGTTCAACAACCTATGGCTACACCTTC.

The chain carries TRBV5-1 and TRBJ2-1; D call uncertain. The germline V gene has CDR1 SGHRS and CDR2 YFSETQ. The CDR3 is 15 residues long. V gave up 2 bases and J gave up 8 bases, with 17 bases separating them. This CDR3 reads CASSLDTPAVDEQFF. CDR3 DNA sequence: TGCGCCAGCAGCTTAGATACCCCCGCGGTAGATGAGCAGTTCTTC.

This chain uses TRBV11-1 with TRBJ2-5, with 8 bases identical to TRBD1. Germline CDR1 SGHAT, CDR2 FQDESV (reference sequence). The J segment lost 4 bases and the V segment lost 1 base, leaving 14 bases of the junction unmatched. This CDR3 contains 18 residues. CDR3 DNA sequence: TGTGCCAGCAGCTTAGTTGACCTGACGGACAGGGTACGAGAGACCCAGTACTTC. Protein sequence: CASSLVDLTDRVRETQYF.

The rearrangement uses TRBV7-2 and TRBJ1-4, with D tentatively TRBD1 (5 bases). V dropped 5 bases and J dropped 2 bases, with 18 bases sitting between them. Germline-derived CDR1 and CDR2 are SGHTA and FQGNSA. The CDR3 contains 17 residues. The CDR3 nucleotides read TGTGCCAGCAGCCTCGGACAAATCCCCACTACTAATGAAAAACTGTTTTTT. Translated: CASSLGQIPTTNEKLFF.

The J gene is TRBJ2-1, the V gene TRBV20-1; no clear D. Trimming took off 1 base at V and 4 bases at J, with 14 bases between the two ends. Germline-derived CDR1 and CDR2 are DFQATT and SNEGSKA (reference sequence). This CDR3 is 15 amino acids long. CDR3 sequence: CSARGPAAIYNEQFF. The CDR3, as DNA: TGCAGTGCTAGAGGACCGGCGGCGATATACAATGAGCAGTTCTTC.

The sample holds a few counts of this clonotype. This chain joins TRBV20-1 and TRBJ2-1; 15 positions match TRBD2. This CDR3 spans 17 amino acids. Germline assignment: CDR1 DFQATT and CDR2 SNEGSKA (reference sequence). V shed 6 bases, J shed 4 bases, and the junction held 10 bases outside the gene matches. The CDR3 is CSAQGLAGGPNYNEQFF. The CDR3 DNA is TGCAGTGCCCAAGGACTAGCGGGGGGGCCAAATTACAATGAGCAGTTCTTC.

The CDR3 loop is CASSTSGTGAGELFF. In nucleotides, the CDR3 is TGTGCCAGCAGCACCTCCGGGACAGGGGCCGGGGAGCTGTTTTTT. The genes are TRBV7-9 and TRBJ2-2, with 10 bases lining up with TRBD1. This CDR3 has 15 amino acids. V lost 5 bases to trimming and J lost 6 bases; unmatched junction nucleotides: 6. The germline V gene has CDR1 SEHNR and CDR2 FQNEAQ (reference sequence).

This clonotype was counted once. The chain employs TRBV7-2 and TRBJ2-3, with D unresolved. From germline, CDR1 is SGHTA and CDR2 FQGNSA. V lost 1 base and J lost 0, with 8 bases in between. The CDR3 has 15 residues. The CDR3 loop is CASSLVPYSTDTQYF. CDR3 nucleotide sequence: TGTGCCAGCAGCTTAGTACCGTACAGCACAGATACGCAGTATTTT.